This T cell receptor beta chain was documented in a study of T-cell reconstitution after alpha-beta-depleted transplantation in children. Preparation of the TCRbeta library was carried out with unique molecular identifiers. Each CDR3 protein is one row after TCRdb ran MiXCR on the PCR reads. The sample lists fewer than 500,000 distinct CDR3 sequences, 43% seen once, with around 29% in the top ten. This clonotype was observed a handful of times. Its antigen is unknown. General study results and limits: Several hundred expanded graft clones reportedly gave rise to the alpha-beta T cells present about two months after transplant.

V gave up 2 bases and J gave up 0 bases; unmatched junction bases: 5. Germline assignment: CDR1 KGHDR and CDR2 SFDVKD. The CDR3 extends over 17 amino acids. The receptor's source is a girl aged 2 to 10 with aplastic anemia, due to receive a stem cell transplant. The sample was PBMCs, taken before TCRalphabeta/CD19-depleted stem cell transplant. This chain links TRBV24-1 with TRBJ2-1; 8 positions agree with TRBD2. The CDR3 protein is CATSDSERESSYNEQFF. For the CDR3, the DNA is TGTGCCACCAGTGATTCTGAGCGGGAGAGCTCCTACAATGAGCAGTTCTTC.